This passage covers 32 T cell receptor beta chains from one sample sequenced in a study of T cell responses to AZD1222 COVID-19 vaccine. Sequenced by immunoSEQ multiplex PCR; TCRdb stores in-frame clones only, minus some. The sample yields about 67,000 clones, around 84% seen once. Sequences were derived from peripheral blood, sampled on day 0 of AZD1222 vaccination. These receptor sequences come from an adult in good health.

The chain recombines TRBV4-1 with TRBJ2-7; 7 bases match TRBD2. Germline loops: CDR1 MGHRA, CDR2 YSYEKL. The CDR3 extends over 14 amino acids. The J segment lost 4 bases and the V segment lost 0 bases, leaving 3 bases of the junction unmatched. This chain's CDR3 is CASSQDGTKYEQYF. The CDR3 bases are TGCGCCAGCAGCCAAGATGGGACTAAATACGAGCAGTACTTC.

The CDR3 here is CASSVEVANTEAFF. The DNA for the CDR3 is TGTGCCAGCAGCGTAGAGGTCGCGAACACTGAAGCTTTCTTT. The chain employs TRBV9 and TRBJ1-1; no reliable D call. Germline V lookup: CDR1 SGDLS, CDR2 YYNGEE. Trimming removed 0 bases at V and 1 base at J, with 7 bases between. The CDR3 has 14 amino acids.

This clone is a singleton in its sample. The chain joins TRBV7-8 to TRBJ1-1; 8 bases match TRBD1. J was trimmed by 1 base and V by 3 bases; bases with no gene match: 1. The CDR3 covers 14 residues. Germline V gene data show CDR1 as SGHVS and CDR2 as FQNEAQ. CDR3 loop: CASSFDRGNTEAFF. Written as DNA, the CDR3 is TGTGCCAGCAGCTTCGACAGGGGGAACACTGAAGCTTTCTTT.

The gene calls are TRBV27 and TRBJ1-6, with 10 bases identical to TRBD1. CDR1 is MNHEY, CDR2 SMNVEV, per germline (reference sequence). The CDR3 has 14 amino acids. V shed 5 bases and J 12 bases; nucleotides not matched to a gene: 7. CDR3 protein: CASSTGQGVLPLHF. The CDR3 DNA follows: TGTGCCAGCAGTACCGGACAGGGGGTTCTACCCCTCCACTTT.

The V gene is TRBV5-8, the J gene TRBJ2-7, with D unclear. The CDR3 runs to 15 residues. Deletions cut 0 bases from V and 4 bases from J, with 14 bases between. CDR1 is SGHTS and CDR2 is YDEGEE in the germline V gene. This CDR3 reads CASSLGAGFGYEQYF. Written as DNA, the CDR3 is TGTGCCAGCAGCTTGGGGGCTGGGTTCGGGTACGAGCAGTACTTC. The variable domain in full, with the rest retrieved from reference TRBV5-8 and TRBJ2-7, is EAGVTQSPTHLIKTRGQQATLRCSPISGHTSVYWYQQALGLGLQFLLWYDEGEERNRGNFPPRFSGRQFPNYSSELNVNALELEDSALYLCASSLGAGFGYEQYFGPGTRLTVT.

The table lists this clone with a count of one. This chain uses TRBV7-9 with TRBJ2-2, with D possibly TRBD2 on 5 matching bases. CDR3 length: 17 amino acids. Germline lookup yields CDR1 SEHNR and CDR2 FQNEAQ (reference sequence). The V end lost 1 base, the J end lost 7 bases, and 19 bases lay between the germline ends. For the CDR3, the DNA is TGTGCCAGCAGCTTAGGATCTAGCCGGGTCGGTCACGGGGAGCTGTTTTTT. This translates into CASSLGSSRVGHGELFF.

The rearrangement links TRBV3-1 (or the pseudogene TRBV3-2) to TRBJ2-1; D is unclear. CDR1 and CDR2 (germline): LGHDT, YNNKEL (reference sequence). Trimming pared 7 bases from V and 9 bases from J, leaving 10 bases between. This CDR3 comprises 11 residues. This CDR3 is CASTSKFEQFF. In nucleotides, the CDR3 is TGTGCCAGCACCTCGAAGTTTGAGCAGTTCTTC.

In its sample, this clone was seen once. V is TRBV18 and J is TRBJ1-3; D is uncertain. V shed 1 base and J shed 4 bases, with 2 bases lying between them. The CDR3 is 12 amino acids. The germline gives CDR1 KGHSH, CDR2 LQKENI. The CDR3 nucleotides are TGTGCCAGCTCACCACTGGGAAACACCATATATTTT. Protein sequence: CASSPLGNTIYF.

The chain carries TRBV9 and TRBJ1-5; 7 nucleotides agree with TRBD1. In germline, CDR1 is SGDLS, CDR2 YYNGEE. V gave up 1 base and J gave up 0 bases; unmatched junction bases: 1. The CDR3 spans 15 residues. This CDR3 is CASSVTGDSNQPQHF. The CDR3 nucleotides read TGTGCCAGCAGCGTAACAGGGGATAGCAATCAGCCCCAGCATTTT.

This clone was seen only once. The V call is TRBV27, the J call TRBJ2-2; 7 bases match TRBD2. The CDR3 covers 15 residues. The junction had 12 bases not matched to a gene; V was cut back by 7 bases and J by 7 bases. The germline CDR1 and CDR2 sequences are MNHEY and SMNVEV (reference sequence). This CDR3 reads CASKRAGDFGGELFF. The CDR3 region has the DNA TGTGCCAGCAAGCGGGCGGGGGACTTCGGCGGGGAGCTGTTTTTT.

The CDR3 DNA reads as TGCGCCAGCAAAGGACAGGGAACTTACGAGCAGTACTTC. Protein product: CASKGQGTYEQYF. The chain has TRBV4-3 and TRBJ2-7; 8 bases align to TRBD1. CDR1 is LGHNA, CDR2 YSLEER, per germline. Losses at the gene ends were 7 bases for V and 4 bases for J; bases not matched to a gene: 6. The CDR3 length is 13 residues.

The J gene is TRBJ1-6, the V gene TRBV5-1, with 9 bases that match TRBD1. Germline loops: CDR1 SGHRS, CDR2 YFSETQ. This CDR3 has 15 amino acids. The V and J ends lost 4 bases and 10 bases, in that order; junction bases with no gene match: 9. The CDR3: CASSPAGTGRSPLHF. Here the CDR3 DNA reads TGCGCCAGCAGCCCCGCAGGGACAGGGAGGTCACCCCTCCACTTT.

This rearrangement joins TRBV3-1 (or the pseudogene TRBV3-2) to TRBJ2-6, with D unresolved. The CDR3 consists of 19 residues. Germline assignment: CDR1 LGHDT and CDR2 YNNKEL (reference sequence). The V and J ends lost 1 base and 0 bases respectively, with 16 bases between them. In DNA, the CDR3 is TGTGCCAGCAGCCAAGCCCCCCCGACCGCTCCCTCTGGGGCCAACGTCCTGACTTTC. Translating it yields CASSQAPPTAPSGANVLTF.

This chain joins TRBV2 and TRBJ1-6; 7 bases line up with TRBD1. Germline V gives CDR1 SNHLY, CDR2 FYNNEI. V dropped 2 bases and J dropped 13; count of bases not matched to a gene: 8. The CDR3 is 14 residues long. CDR3 coding DNA: TGTGCCAGCAGTGAATGGGACAGCCCCTCGCCCCTCCACTTT. Amino acid sequence: CASSEWDSPSPLHF.

This clone appeared a few times. The gene calls are TRBV14 and TRBJ1-6; maybe TRBD1 (5 bases). This CDR3 comprises 16 residues. V gave up 1 base and J gave up 8 bases, with 15 bases separating them. The V gene's germline CDR1 is SGHDN and CDR2 FVKESK. CDR3 loop: CASSQGWGTGDSPLHF. The DNA of the CDR3 is TGTGCCAGCAGCCAAGGTTGGGGGACCGGGGATTCACCCCTCCACTTT.

The chain has TRBV29-1 and TRBJ1-5; D is unresolved. The CDR3 loop spans 13 amino acids. CDR1 is SQVTM, CDR2 ANQGSEA, per germline. Deletions cut 4 bases from V and 5 bases from J, with 12 bases between. This chain's CDR3 is CSVARSLDQPQHF. CDR3 bases: TGCAGCGTTGCCCGGTCTTTGGATCAGCCCCAGCATTTT.

The CDR3 here is CASSFNYGYTF. In nucleotides, the CDR3 is TGTGCCAGCAGCTTTAACTATGGCTACACCTTC. V usage is TRBV5-6 and J usage is TRBJ1-2; no firm D call. Germline loops: CDR1 SGHDT, CDR2 YYEEEE. V was clipped by 2 bases and J by 1 base, with 0 bases between them. The CDR3 has 11 residues.

The chain combines TRBV28 with TRBJ1-2; no firm D call. This CDR3 is 13 amino acids long. V lost 3 bases and J lost 4, with 9 bases in between. Germline CDR1 MDHEN, CDR2 SYDVKM. CDR3 nucleotide sequence: TGTGCCAGCAGTTTGTACGTTAGCTATGGCTACACCTTC. The encoded protein is CASSLYVSYGYTF.

The J gene is TRBJ2-3, the V gene TRBV29-1, with D perhaps TRBD1 (6 bases). The CDR3 extends over 15 amino acids. Trimming pared 4 bases from V and 1 base from J, leaving 15 bases between. Germline V gene lookup returns CDR1 SQVTM and CDR2 ANQGSEA. The CDR3 reads CSVGGGAWRTDTQYF. The CDR3 DNA reads TGCAGCGTTGGTGGGGGCGCTTGGCGCACAGATACGCAGTATTTT.

The rearrangement uses TRBV24-1 and TRBJ2-2; D gene uncertain. Deletions cut 1 base from V and 7 bases from J, with 12 bases between. The germline CDR1 and CDR2 sequences are KGHDR and SFDVKD. The CDR3 loop spans 15 amino acids. CDR3 amino acids: CATSDFPLGDGELFF. CDR3 nucleotide sequence: TGTGCCACCAGTGATTTTCCCCTTGGAGACGGGGAGCTGTTTTTT.

The rearrangement joins TRBV21-1 to TRBJ2-1; the listed D gene, TRBD2, was not tested against the DNA. TRBV21-1 is noted as a pseudogene. The CDR3 totals 17 residues. The CDR3 nucleotides read TGTGCCAGCAGCAAAGTTCGCGGGAGCTCCCCCTACAATGAGCAGTTCTTC. It translates to CASSKVRGSSPYNEQFF.

The sample holds one count of this clone. The V call is TRBV18, the J call TRBJ2-3, with D maybe TRBD1 (5 bases). V lost 1 base, J lost 2 bases, and 13 bases lay in between. The germline V gene encodes CDR1 KGHSH and CDR2 LQKENI. This CDR3 has 16 residues. In DNA form, the CDR3 reads TGTGCCAGCTCACCACGGGGCCAGATGTCCACAGATACGCAGTATTTT. It is translated as CASSPRGQMSTDTQYF.

This clone was counted a single time. The chain couples TRBV28 to TRBJ2-3; D is unclear. V lost 0 bases and J lost 0, with 7 bases in between. Per the germline V gene, CDR1 is MDHEN and CDR2 is SYDVKM. The CDR3 contains 15 residues. Written as DNA, the CDR3 is TGTGCCAGCAGTTTATGGACGGCTAGCACAGATACGCAGTATTTT. Its translation is CASSLWTASTDTQYF.

V is TRBV5-1 and J is TRBJ1-4; D is undetermined. The V gene lost 2 bases and the J gene lost 2 bases, with 10 bases spanning the gap. This CDR3 is 15 amino acids long. Germline V lookup: CDR1 SGHRS, CDR2 YFSETQ. CDR3 loop: CASSFSLGTNEKLFF. CDR3 coding DNA: TGCGCCAGCAGCTTTTCACTGGGGACTAATGAAAAACTGTTTTTT.

This clone was seen once. This chain uses TRBV28 with TRBJ2-1; the match to TRBD2 covers 9 bases. V dropped 5 bases and J dropped 9; count of bases not matched to a gene: 14. The CDR3 spans 16 residues. CDR1 is MDHEN, CDR2 SYDVKM, per germline. The CDR3 DNA is TGTGCCAGCAGTCTCGGAGCGGGAGGTCTCCTGGGTGAGCAGTTCTTC. It codes for CASSLGAGGLLGEQFF.

This clone is a singleton in its sample. V is TRBV19 and J is TRBJ2-7, with 9 bases identical to TRBD1. Trimming took 6 bases from V and 4 from J; bases not matched to a gene: 7. Germline CDR1 reads LNHDA; CDR2 reads SQIVND (reference sequence). The CDR3 spans 14 residues. CDR3 in amino acids: CASRPGTGRYEQYF. The CDR3 region has the DNA TGTGCCAGTAGACCTGGGACAGGGCGATACGAGCAGTACTTC.

The J gene is TRBJ1-2, the V gene TRBV30; D is possibly TRBD1 (5 bases). CDR1 is GTSNPN, CDR2 SVGIG, per germline (reference sequence). V dropped 3 bases and J dropped 6 bases, with 11 bases sitting between them. The CDR3 is 12 residues long. This CDR3 is CAWREGFDGYTF. The DNA of the CDR3 is TGTGCCTGGAGGGAGGGGTTTGATGGCTACACCTTC.

The CDR3 bases are TGTGCCAGCAGCTTAGAGCGGGCCAGCACAGATACGCAGTATTTT. Its protein is CASSLERASTDTQYF. The chain uses TRBV5-6 and TRBJ2-3; TRBD2 might be the D (6 bases). Germline lookup yields CDR1 SGHDT and CDR2 YYEEEE. The V and J ends lost 2 bases and 0 bases respectively, with 10 bases between them. This CDR3 is built from 15 residues.

The chain uses TRBV7-3 and TRBJ2-5; no clear D gene. V was clipped by 4 bases and J by 7 bases, with 13 bases between them. Germline V gene lookup returns CDR1 SGHTA and CDR2 FQGTGA. CDR3 length: 13 residues. The CDR3 DNA is TGTGCCAGCAGCTCCGACCCGTCGGGGACCCAGTACTTC. Translating gives CASSSDPSGTQYF. The entire variable domain, with the rest obtained from reference TRBV7-3 and TRBJ2-5, is as follows: GAGVSQTPSNKVTEKGKYVELRCDPISGHTALYWYRQSLGQGPEFLIYFQGTGAADDSGLPNDRFFAVRPEGSVSTLKIQRTERGDSAVYLCASSSDPSGTQYFGPGTRLLVL.

The chain uses TRBV9 and TRBJ2-7; tentative D call: TRBD1 (6 bases). V shed 4 bases and J shed 1 base, with 12 bases lying between them. CDR3 length: 14 residues. Germline CDR1 reads SGDLS; CDR2 reads YYNGEE. CDR3 loop: CASSLTGISYEQYF. CDR3 nucleotide sequence: TGTGCCAGCAGCTTAACAGGGATTTCCTACGAGCAGTACTTC.

The chain uses TRBV10-2 and TRBJ2-7, with unresolved D. The CDR3 loop spans 15 amino acids. V was pared by 0 bases and J by 2 bases, with 11 bases between. Germline CDR1 is WSHSY and CDR2 is SAAADI. Written as DNA, the CDR3 is TGCGCCAGCAGTGAGTCTAACGGCGCTGCCTACGAGCAGTACTTC. It specifies CASSESNGAAYEQYF.

The chain links TRBV7-2 to TRBJ2-7; perhaps TRBD2 as D (6 bases). The CDR3 consists of 16 residues. CDR1 is SGHTA, CDR2 FQGNSA, per germline. V lost 0 bases and J lost 3, with 15 bases in between. CDR3 in DNA: TGTGCCAGCAGCTTAGCGTCGGGGACTCCGGGCTACGAGCAGTACTTC. Amino acids: CASSLASGTPGYEQYF.